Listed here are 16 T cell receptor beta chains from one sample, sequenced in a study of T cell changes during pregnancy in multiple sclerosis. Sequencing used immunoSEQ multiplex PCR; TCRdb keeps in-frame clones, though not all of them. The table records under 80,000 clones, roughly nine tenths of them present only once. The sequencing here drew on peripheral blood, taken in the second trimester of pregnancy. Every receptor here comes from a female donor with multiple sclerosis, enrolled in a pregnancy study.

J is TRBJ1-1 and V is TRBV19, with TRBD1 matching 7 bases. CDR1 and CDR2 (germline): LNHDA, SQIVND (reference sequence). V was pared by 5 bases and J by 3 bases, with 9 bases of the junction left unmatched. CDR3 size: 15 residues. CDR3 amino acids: CASSVKTQGYTEAFF. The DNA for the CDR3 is TGTGCCAGTAGTGTGAAAACACAGGGGTACACTGAAGCTTTCTTT.

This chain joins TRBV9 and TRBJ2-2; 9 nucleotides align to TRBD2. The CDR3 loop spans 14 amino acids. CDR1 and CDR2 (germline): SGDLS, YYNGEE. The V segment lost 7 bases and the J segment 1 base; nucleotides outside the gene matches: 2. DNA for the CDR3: TGTGCCAGCGCGCGGGGGGGGAACACCGGGGAGCTGTTTTTT. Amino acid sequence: CASARGGNTGELFF.

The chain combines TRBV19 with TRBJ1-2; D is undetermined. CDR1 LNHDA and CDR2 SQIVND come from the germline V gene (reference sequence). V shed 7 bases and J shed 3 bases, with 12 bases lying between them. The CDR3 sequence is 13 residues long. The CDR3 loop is CASMGGQYYGYTF. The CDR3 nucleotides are TGTGCCAGTATGGGAGGGCAGTACTATGGCTACACCTTC.

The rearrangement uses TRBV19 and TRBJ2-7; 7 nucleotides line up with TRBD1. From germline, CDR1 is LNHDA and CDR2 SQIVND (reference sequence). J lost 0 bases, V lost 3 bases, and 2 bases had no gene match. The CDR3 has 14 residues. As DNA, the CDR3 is TGTGCCAGTAGTATGACAGGGAGCTCCTACGAGCAGTACTTC. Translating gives CASSMTGSSYEQYF.

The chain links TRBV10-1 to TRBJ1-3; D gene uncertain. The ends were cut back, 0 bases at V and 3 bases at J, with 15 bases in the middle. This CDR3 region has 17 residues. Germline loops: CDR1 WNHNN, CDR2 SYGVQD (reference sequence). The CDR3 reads CASSESKIGEDGNTIYF. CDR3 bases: TGCGCCAGCAGTGAGTCCAAAATCGGGGAAGATGGAAACACCATATATTTT.

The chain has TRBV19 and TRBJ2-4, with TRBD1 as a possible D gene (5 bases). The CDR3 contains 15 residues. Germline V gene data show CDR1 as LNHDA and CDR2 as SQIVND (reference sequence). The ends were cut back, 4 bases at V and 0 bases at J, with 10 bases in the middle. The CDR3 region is CASSTGNLAKNIQYF. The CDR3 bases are TGTGCCAGTAGTACAGGGAACCTAGCCAAAAACATTCAGTACTTC. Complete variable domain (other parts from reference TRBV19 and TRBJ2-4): DGGITQSPKYLFRKEGQNVTLSCEQNLNHDAMYWYRQDPGQGLRLIYYSQIVNDFQKGDIAEGYSVSREKKESFPLTVTSAQKNPTAFYLCASSTGNLAKNIQYFGAGTRLSVL.

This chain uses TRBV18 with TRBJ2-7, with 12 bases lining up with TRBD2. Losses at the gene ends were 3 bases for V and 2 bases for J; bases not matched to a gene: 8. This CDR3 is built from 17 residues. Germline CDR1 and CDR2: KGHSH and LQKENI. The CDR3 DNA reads TGTGCCAGCTCACCTCCCAACCGACTAGCGGGAGCCTACGAGCAGTACTTC. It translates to CASSPPNRLAGAYEQYF.

As DNA, the CDR3 is TGCGCCAGCAGTGAAAATCCCCGGGAGAATCCAAACACTGAAGCTTTCTTT. Translating gives CASSENPRENPNTEAFF. The chain uses TRBV10-2 and TRBJ1-1; the D is unclear. CDR1 WSHSY and CDR2 SAAADI come from the germline V gene. The germline V and J ends were trimmed by 3 bases and 2 bases, with 19 bases remaining between them. This CDR3 has 17 amino acids.

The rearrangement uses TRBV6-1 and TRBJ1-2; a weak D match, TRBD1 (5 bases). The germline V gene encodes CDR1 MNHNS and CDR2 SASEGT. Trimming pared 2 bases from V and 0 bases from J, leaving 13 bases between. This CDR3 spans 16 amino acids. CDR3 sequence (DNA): TGTGCCAGCAGTGAAATGGCCCCGGGGGCTAACTATGGCTACACCTTC. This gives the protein CASSEMAPGANYGYTF.

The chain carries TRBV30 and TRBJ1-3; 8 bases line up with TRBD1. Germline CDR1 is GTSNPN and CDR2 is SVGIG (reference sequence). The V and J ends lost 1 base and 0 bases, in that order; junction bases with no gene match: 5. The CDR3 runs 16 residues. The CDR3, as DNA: TGTGCCTGGAGTGCCGACAGGGGCTTCTCTGGAAACACCATATATTTT. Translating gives CAWSADRGFSGNTIYF.

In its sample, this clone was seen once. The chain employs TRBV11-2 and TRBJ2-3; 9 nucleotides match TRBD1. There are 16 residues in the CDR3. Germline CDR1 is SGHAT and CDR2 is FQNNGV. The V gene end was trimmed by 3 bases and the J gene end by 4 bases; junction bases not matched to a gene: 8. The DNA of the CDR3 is TGTGCCAGCAGCTTTGGAAGGACAGGGGACGCAGATACGCAGTATTTT. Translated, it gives CASSFGRTGDADTQYF.

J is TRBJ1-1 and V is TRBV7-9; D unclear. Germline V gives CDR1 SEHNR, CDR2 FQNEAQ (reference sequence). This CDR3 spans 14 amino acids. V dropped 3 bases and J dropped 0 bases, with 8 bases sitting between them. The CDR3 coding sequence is TGTGCCAGCAGCTTCTCCACACTGAACACTGAAGCTTTCTTT. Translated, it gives CASSFSTLNTEAFF.

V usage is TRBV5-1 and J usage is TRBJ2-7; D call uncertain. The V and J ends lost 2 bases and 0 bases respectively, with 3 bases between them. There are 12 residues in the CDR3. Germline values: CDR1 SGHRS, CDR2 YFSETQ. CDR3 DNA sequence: TGCGCCAGCAGCTTCAGCTCCTACGAGCAGTACTTC. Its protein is CASSFSSYEQYF.

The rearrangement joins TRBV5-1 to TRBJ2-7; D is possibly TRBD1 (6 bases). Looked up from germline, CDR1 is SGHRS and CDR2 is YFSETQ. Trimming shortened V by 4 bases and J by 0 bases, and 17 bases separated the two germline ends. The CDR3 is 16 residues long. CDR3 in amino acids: CASSPDGQGSSYEQYF. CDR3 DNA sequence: TGCGCCAGCAGCCCGGACGGGCAGGGGAGCTCCTACGAGCAGTACTTC.

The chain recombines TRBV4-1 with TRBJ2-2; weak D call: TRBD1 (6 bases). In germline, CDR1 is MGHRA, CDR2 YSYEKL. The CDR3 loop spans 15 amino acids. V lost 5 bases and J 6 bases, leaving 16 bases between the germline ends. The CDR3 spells CASSDRTDQAGELFF. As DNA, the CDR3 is TGCGCCAGCAGCGATCGGACAGACCAAGCCGGGGAGCTGTTTTTT.

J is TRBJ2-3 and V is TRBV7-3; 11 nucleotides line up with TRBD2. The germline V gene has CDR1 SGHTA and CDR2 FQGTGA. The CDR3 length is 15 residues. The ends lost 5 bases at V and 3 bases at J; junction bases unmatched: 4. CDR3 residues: CASSLSGGATDTQYF. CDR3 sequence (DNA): TGTGCCAGCAGCCTTAGCGGGGGGGCTACAGATACGCAGTATTTT.